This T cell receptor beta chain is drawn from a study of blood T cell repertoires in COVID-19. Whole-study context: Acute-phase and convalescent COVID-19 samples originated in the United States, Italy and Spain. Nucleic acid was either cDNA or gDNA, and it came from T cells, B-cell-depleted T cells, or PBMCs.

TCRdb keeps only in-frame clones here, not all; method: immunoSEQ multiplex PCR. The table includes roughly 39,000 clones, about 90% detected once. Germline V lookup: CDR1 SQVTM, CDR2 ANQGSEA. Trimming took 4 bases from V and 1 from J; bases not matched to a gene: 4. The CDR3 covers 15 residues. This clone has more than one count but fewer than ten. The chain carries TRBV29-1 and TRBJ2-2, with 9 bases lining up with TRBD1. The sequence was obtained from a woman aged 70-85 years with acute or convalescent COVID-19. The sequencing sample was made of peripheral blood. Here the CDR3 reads CSVVLGQGNTGELFF. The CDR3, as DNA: TGCAGCGTTGTGTTGGGACAGGGGAACACCGGGGAGCTGTTTTTT.